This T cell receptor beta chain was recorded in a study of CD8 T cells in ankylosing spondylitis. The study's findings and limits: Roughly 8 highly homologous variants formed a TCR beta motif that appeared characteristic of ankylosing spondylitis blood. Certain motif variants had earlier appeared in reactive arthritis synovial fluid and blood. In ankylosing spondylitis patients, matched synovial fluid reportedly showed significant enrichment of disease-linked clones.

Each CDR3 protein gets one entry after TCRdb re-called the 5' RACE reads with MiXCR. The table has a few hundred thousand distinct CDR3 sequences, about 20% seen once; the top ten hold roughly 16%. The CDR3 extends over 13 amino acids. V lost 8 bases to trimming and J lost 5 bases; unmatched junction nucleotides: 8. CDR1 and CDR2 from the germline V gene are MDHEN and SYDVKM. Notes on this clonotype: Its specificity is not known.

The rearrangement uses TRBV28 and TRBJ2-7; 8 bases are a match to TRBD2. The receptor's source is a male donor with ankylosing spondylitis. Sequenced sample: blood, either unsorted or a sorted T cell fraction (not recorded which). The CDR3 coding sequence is TGTGCCAGCTATGTAGCGGGACTGAACGAGCAGTACTTC. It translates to CASYVAGLNEQYF.